The source of this T cell receptor beta chain is a study of blood T cell repertoires in COVID-19. Background on the study: Collection of acute and convalescent COVID-19 samples took place in the United States, Italy and Spain.

As handled by the study authors: Reference gene primer amplification yielded estimated nucleated cell counts. TCRdb's copy holds only in-frame clones and misses some; the assay was immunoSEQ multiplex PCR. V, J and clone size reflect that table, while D and trimming were determined from the DNA. The table lists around 310,000 clones, almost 90% of them singletons. This CDR3 has 16 amino acids. Germline V gene data show CDR1 as SGHTA and CDR2 as FQGNSA. V shed 5 bases and J shed 2 bases, with 16 bases lying between them. This clonotype was obtained from a woman aged 40 to 50 with COVID-19, enrolled during active disease. Sample: peripheral blood. The rearrangement uses TRBV7-2 and TRBJ1-3; D ambiguous. Here the CDR3 DNA reads TGTGCCAGCAGCCCCCGGTGGGGAGGAACTGGAAACACCATATATTTT. Its translation: CASSPRWGGTGNTIYF.